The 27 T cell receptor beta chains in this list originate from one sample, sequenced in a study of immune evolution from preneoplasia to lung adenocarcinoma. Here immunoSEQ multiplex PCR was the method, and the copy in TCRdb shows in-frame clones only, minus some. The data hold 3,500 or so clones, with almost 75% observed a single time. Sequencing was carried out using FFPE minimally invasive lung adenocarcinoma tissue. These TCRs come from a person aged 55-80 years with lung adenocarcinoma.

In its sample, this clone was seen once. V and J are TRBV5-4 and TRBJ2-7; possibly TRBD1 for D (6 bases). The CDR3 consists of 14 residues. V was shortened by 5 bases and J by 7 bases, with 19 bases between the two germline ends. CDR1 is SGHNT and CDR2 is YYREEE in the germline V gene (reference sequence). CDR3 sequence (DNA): TGTGCCAGCAGTAACGTCCGGGACACCGTTGAGCAGTACTTC. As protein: CASSNVRDTVEQYF.

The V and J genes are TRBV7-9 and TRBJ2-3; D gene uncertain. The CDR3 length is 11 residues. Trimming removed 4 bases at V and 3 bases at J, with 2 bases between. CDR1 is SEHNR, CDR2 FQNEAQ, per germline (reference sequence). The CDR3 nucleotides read TGTGCCAGCAGCTGGACAGATACGCAGTATTTT. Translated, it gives CASSWTDTQYF.

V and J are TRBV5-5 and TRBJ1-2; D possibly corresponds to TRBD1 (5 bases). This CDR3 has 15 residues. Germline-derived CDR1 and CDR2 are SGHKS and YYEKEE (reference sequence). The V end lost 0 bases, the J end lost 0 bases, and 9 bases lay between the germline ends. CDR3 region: CASSLGDGTNYGYTF. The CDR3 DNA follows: TGTGCCAGCAGCTTGGGGGACGGGACTAACTATGGCTACACCTTC. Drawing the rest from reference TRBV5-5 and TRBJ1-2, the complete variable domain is DAGVTQSPTHLIKTRGQQVTLRCSPISGHKSVSWYQQVLGQGPQFIFQYYEKEERGRGNFPDRFSARQFPNYSSELNVNALLLGDSALYLCASSLGDGTNYGYTFGSGTRLTVV.

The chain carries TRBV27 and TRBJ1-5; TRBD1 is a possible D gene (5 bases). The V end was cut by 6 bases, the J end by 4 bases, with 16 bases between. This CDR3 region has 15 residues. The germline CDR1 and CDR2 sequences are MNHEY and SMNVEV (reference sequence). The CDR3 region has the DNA TGTGCCAGCAGATCCCAAGGGGCAGGGAATCAGCCCCAGCATTTT. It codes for CASRSQGAGNQPQHF.

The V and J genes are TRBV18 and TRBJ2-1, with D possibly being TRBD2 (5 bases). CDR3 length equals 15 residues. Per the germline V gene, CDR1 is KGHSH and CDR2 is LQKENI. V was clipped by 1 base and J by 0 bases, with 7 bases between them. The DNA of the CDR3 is TGTGCCAGCTCACCACAGCGGAGCTCCTACAATGAGCAGTTCTTC. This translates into CASSPQRSSYNEQFF.

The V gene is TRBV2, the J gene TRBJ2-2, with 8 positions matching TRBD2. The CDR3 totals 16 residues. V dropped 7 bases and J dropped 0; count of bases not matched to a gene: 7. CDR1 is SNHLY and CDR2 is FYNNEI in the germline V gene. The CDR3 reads CASNPRGGSNTGELFF. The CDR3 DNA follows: TGTGCCAGCAATCCTCGGGGGGGGTCGAACACCGGGGAGCTGTTTTTT.

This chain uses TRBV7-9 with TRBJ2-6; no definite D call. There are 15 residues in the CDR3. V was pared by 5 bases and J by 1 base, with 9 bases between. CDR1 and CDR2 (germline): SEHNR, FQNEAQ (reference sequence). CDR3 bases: TGTGCCAGCAGCCGCGATGGGTCTGGGGCCAACGTCCTGACTTTC. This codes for CASSRDGSGANVLTF.

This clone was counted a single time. CDR3 region: CAISGLADYEQYF. CDR3 nucleotides: TGTGCCATCAGTGGACTAGCGGACTACGAGCAGTACTTC. The rearrangement links TRBV10-3 to TRBJ2-7; 9 bases line up with TRBD2. Germline CDR1 ENHRY, CDR2 SYGVKD. V shed 4 bases and J 3 bases; nucleotides not matched to a gene: 1. The CDR3 covers 13 residues.

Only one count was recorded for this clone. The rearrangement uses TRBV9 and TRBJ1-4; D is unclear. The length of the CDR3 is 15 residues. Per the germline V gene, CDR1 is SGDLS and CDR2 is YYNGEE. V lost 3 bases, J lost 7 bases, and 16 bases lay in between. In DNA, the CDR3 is TGTGCCAGCAGCGAATCCGGTGCAGCGCTTGAAAAACTGTTTTTT. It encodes CASSESGAALEKLFF.

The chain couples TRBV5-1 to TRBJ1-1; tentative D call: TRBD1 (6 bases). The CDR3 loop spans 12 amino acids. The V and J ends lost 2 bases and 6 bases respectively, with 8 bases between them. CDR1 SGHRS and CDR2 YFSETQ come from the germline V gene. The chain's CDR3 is CASSFGQSEAFF. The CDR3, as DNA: TGCGCCAGCAGCTTCGGACAGTCTGAAGCTTTCTTT.

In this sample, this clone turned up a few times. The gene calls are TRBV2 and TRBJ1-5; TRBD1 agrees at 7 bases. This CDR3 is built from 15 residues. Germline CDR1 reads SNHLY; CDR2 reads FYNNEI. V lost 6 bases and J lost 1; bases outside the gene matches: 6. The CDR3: CASSSNRGSNQPQHF. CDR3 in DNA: TGTGCCAGCAGCAGTAACAGGGGAAGCAATCAGCCCCAGCATTTT.

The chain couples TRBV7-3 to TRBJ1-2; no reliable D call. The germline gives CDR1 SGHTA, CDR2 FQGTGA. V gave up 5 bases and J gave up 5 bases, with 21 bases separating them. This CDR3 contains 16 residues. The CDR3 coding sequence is TGTGCCAGCAGCCAAGAGGGAAGTGTTCAAAATTATGGCTACACCTTC. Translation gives CASSQEGSVQNYGYTF.

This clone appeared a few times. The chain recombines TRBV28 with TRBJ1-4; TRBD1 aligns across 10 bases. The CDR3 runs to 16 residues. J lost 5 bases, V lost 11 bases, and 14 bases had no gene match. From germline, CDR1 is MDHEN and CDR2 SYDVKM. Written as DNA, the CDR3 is TGTGCCTCAGGCGGGACAGGGGTTCCCCCGAATGAAAAACTGTTTTTT. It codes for CASGGTGVPPNEKLFF.

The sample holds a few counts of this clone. The DNA of the CDR3 is TGCGCCAGCTCCGAAGGGACGGCAAACGGGGAGCTGTTTTTT. Residues: CASSEGTANGELFF. The chain combines TRBV10-1 with TRBJ2-2; D is possibly TRBD1 or TRBD2 (5 bases each). Trimming left V 8 bases short and J 7 bases short, with 17 bases between. This CDR3 has 14 amino acids. Looked up from germline, CDR1 is WNHNN and CDR2 is SYGVQD (reference sequence).

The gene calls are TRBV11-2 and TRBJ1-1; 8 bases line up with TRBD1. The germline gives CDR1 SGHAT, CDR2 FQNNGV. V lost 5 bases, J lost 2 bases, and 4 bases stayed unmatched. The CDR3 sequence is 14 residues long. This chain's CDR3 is CASSLGQGNTEAFF. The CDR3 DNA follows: TGTGCCAGCAGCCTAGGACAGGGAAACACTGAAGCTTTCTTT.

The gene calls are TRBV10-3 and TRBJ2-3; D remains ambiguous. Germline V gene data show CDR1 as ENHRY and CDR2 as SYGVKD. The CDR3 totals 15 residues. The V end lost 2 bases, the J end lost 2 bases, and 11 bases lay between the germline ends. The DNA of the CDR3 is TGTGCCATCAGTGAGCCCGAAACTCTCACAGATACGCAGTATTTT. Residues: CAISEPETLTDTQYF.

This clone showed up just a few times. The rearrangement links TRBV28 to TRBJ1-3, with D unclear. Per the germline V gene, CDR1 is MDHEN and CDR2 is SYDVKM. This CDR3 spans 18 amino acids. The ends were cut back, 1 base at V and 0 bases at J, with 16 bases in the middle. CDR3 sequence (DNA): TGTGCCAGCAGTTTATTCGAGGATGTGGTCCTCTCTGGAAACACCATATATTTT. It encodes CASSLFEDVVLSGNTIYF.

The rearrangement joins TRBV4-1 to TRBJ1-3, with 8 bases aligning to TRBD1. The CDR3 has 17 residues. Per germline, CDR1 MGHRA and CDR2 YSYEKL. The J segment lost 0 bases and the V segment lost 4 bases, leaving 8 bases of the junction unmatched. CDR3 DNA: TGCGCCAGCAGCCGATCGGACAGGGCTACCTCTGGAAACACCATATATTTT. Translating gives CASSRSDRATSGNTIYF.

CDR3 nucleotide sequence: TGTGCCAGCAGCTTCCAAGAATTTCAGCCCCAGCATTTT. It codes for CASSFQEFQPQHF. The genes are TRBV7-9 and TRBJ1-5, with unresolved D. Germline CDR1 and CDR2: SEHNR and FQNEAQ (reference sequence). V lost 3 bases and J 6 bases, leaving 9 bases between the germline ends. The CDR3 totals 13 residues.

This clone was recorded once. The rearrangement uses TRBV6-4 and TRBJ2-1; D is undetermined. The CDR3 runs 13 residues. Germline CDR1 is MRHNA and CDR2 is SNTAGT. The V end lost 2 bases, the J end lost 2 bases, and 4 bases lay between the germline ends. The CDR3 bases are TGTGCCAGCAGTGACGAGGCCTACAATGAGCAGTTCTTC. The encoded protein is CASSDEAYNEQFF.

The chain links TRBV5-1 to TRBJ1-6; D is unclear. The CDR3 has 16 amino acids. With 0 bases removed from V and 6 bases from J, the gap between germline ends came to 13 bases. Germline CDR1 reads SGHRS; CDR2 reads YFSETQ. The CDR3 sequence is CASSLETATFNSPLHF. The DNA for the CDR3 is TGCGCCAGCAGCTTGGAAACAGCTACTTTTAATTCACCCCTCCACTTT.

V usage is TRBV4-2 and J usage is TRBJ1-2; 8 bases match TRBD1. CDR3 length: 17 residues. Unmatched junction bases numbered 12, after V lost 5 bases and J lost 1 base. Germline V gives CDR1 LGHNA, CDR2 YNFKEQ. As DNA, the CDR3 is TGTGCCAGCAGCACATCAGGGGGCGAAGTTTATAACTATGGCTACACCTTC. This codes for CASSTSGGEVYNYGYTF.

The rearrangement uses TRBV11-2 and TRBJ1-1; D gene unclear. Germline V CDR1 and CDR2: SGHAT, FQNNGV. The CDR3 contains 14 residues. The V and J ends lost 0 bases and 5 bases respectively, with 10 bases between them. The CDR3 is CASSLDVGGTEAFF. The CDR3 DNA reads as TGTGCCAGCAGCTTAGATGTTGGCGGGACTGAAGCTTTCTTT.

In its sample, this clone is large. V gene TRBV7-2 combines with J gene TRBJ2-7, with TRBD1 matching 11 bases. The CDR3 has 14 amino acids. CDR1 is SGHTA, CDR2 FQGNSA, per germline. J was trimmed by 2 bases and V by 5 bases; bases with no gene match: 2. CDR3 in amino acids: CASSPGQGAYEQYF. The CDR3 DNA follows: TGTGCCAGCAGCCCGGGACAGGGGGCCTACGAGCAGTACTTC.

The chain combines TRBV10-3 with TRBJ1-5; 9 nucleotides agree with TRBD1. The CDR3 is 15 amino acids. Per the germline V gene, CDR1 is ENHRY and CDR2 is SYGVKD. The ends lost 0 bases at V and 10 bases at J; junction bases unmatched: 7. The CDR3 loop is CAISESQDRGEPQHF. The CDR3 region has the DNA TGTGCCATCAGTGAGTCTCAGGACAGGGGTGAACCCCAGCATTTT.

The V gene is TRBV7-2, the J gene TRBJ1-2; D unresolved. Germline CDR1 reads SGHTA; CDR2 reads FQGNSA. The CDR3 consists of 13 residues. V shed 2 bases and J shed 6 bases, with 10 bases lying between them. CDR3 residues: CASSLLRLDGYTF. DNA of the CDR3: TGTGCCAGCAGCTTACTACGCCTGGATGGCTACACCTTC.

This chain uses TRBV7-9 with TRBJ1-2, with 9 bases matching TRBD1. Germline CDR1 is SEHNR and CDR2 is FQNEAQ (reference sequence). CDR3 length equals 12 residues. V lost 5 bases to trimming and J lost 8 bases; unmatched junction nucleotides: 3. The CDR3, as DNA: TGTGCCAGCAGCCAGGGACAGGGAGGCTACACCTTC. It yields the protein CASSQGQGGYTF.